What follows is one TCR beta chain and its context. The antigen remains unidentified. This CDR3 spans 13 amino acids. CDR1 and CDR2 from the germline V gene are SQVTM and ANQGSEA. V shed 6 bases and J shed 0 bases, with 12 bases lying between them. Through a sample-barcoded 5' primer and a J-beta primer mix, a second PCR was run for roughly 6 to 12 cycles. Sequencing of every sample gave 2.5 million or more CDR3-containing paired-end reads. MiXCR was run by TCRdb on the 5' RACE reads, yielding one entry per CDR3 protein. The data show about 680,000 distinct CDR3 sequences, around 48% seen once. This specimen comes from a study of blood T cells in healthy people across ages. Notes on the study in general: Fewer expanded clones and more diversity marked long-lived versus aged donors. Across samples, TCR beta diversity tracked strongly with naive T cell percentage.

Sequenced material: blood. This sequence originates from a woman in her fifties or sixties in good health. The chain is built from TRBV29-1 and TRBJ2-7; D remains ambiguous. CDR3: CSVWTESSYEQYF. CDR3 sequence (DNA): TGCAGCGTCTGGACGGAAAGCTCCTACGAGCAGTACTTC.